The source of this T cell receptor (beta chain) is a study of human T cells and chemical hapten exposure. Study-wide results and limits: No shift was seen in TCRs above 1 in 1000 frequency with DPC sensitization.

Points on this clonotype: Its matching antigen is unknown.

Library construction involved attaching unique molecular identifiers to individual cDNA molecules, which allowed quantitative, reproducible TCR counting. TCRdb re-called the 5' RACE reads with MiXCR, one entry per CDR3 protein. This repertoire shows 81,000 or so distinct CDR3 sequences, more than 7% found once; its top ten account for approximately 2.5%. Sequencing started from total RNA isolated from unfractionated whole blood. The receptor comes from a male donor in good health.

The CDR3: CACRGNSNQPQHF. CDR3 DNA: TGTGCCTGCCGCGGAAATAGCAATCAGCCCCAGCATTTT. The V and J genes are TRBV6-5 and TRBJ1-5; unclear D gene. CDR3 length equals 13 residues. The V gene's germline CDR1 is MNHEY and CDR2 SVGAGI. V lost 11 bases and J lost 0, with 11 bases in between.